This is a list of T cell receptor beta chains from one sample in a study of naive and memory T cell subsets. TCRdb ran MiXCR on the 5' RACE reads and lists one entry per CDR3 protein. The sample contains 45,000 to 55,000 distinct CDR3 sequences, about 4.8% of which appear only once. Source of these receptors: a female donor in good health. Each CDR3 is given with its conserved first and last residue. The D gene is left open where the match is weak. The listing skips clone size in some rows; elsewhere it reads once, few, many or a size class.

v_call: TRBV25-1
j_call: TRBJ1-1
d_call: NA
cdr3_length: 11
clone_size: many
cdr3_aa: CASSSGAEAFF
cdr3_nt: TGTGCCAGCAGTTCAGGGGCTGAAGCTTTCTTT

v_call: TRBV29-1
j_call: TRBJ1-3
d_call: NA
cdr3_length: 12
clone_size: few
cdr3_aa: CSVVTGGNTIYF
cdr3_nt: TGCAGCGTTGTGACAGGTGGAAACACCATATATTTT

v_call: TRBV3-1
j_call: TRBJ1-6
d_call: TRBD1
cdr3_length: 15
clone_size: many
cdr3_aa: CASSLGQGEDSPLHF
cdr3_nt: TGTGCCAGCAGCCTCGGACAGGGTGAGGATTCACCCCTCCACTTT

v_call: TRBV6-6
j_call: TRBJ1-1
d_call: NA
cdr3_length: 15
clone_size: many
cdr3_aa: CASILGGQTNTEAFF
cdr3_nt: NA

v_call: TRBV10-3
j_call: TRBJ2-1
d_call: TRBD2
cdr3_length: 16
clone_size: many
cdr3_aa: CAISVKAGGPYNEQFF
cdr3_nt: TGTGCCATCAGTGTGAAAGCGGGAGGGCCCTACAATGAGCAGTTCTTC

v_call: TRBV4-3
j_call: TRBJ2-6
d_call: NA
cdr3_length: 16
clone_size: many
cdr3_aa: CASSEVSGSGANVLTF
cdr3_nt: TGCGCCAGCAGCGAAGTTAGCGGCTCTGGGGCCAACGTCCTGACTTTC

v_call: TRBV10-3
j_call: TRBJ2-7
d_call: TRBD2
cdr3_length: 13
clone_size: many
cdr3_aa: CASSGGSTYEQYF
cdr3_nt: TGTGCCAGCTCCGGGGGGTCCACCTACGAGCAGTACTTC

v_call: TRBV12-5
j_call: TRBJ2-1
d_call: NA
cdr3_length: 11
clone_size: many
cdr3_aa: CASGWGNEQFF
cdr3_nt: TGTGCTAGTGGTTGGGGCAATGAGCAGTTCTTC

v_call: TRBV9
j_call: TRBJ2-1
d_call: NA
cdr3_length: 16
clone_size: many
cdr3_aa: CASSVGGSDSYNEQFF
cdr3_nt: TGTGCCAGCAGCGTAGGGGGTAGCGACTCCTACAATGAGCAGTTCTTC

v_call: TRBV20-1
j_call: TRBJ1-1
d_call: TRBD1
cdr3_length: 15
clone_size: many
cdr3_aa: CSASRQGVANTEAFF
cdr3_nt: TGCAGTGCTAGCCGACAGGGGGTAGCTAACACTGAAGCTTTCTTT

v_call: TRBV7-3
j_call: TRBJ2-7
d_call: TRBD2
cdr3_length: 16
clone_size: many
cdr3_aa: CASSLTVTSASYEQYF
cdr3_nt: TGTGCCAGCAGCTTAACCGTCACTAGCGCATCCTACGAGCAGTACTTC

v_call: TRBV29-1
j_call: TRBJ2-5
d_call: NA
cdr3_length: 13
clone_size: many
cdr3_aa: CSFRGVGKETQYF
cdr3_nt: TGCAGCTTCAGGGGAGTTGGCAAAGAGACCCAGTACTTC

v_call: TRBV29-1
j_call: TRBJ2-5
d_call: NA
cdr3_length: 15
clone_size: NA
cdr3_aa: CSVGQLAAAPETQYF
cdr3_nt: TGCAGCGTTGGGCAACTAGCAGCGGCGCCAGAGACCCAGTACTTC

v_call: TRBV6-1
j_call: TRBJ1-1
d_call: NA
cdr3_length: 11
clone_size: many
cdr3_aa: CASTDTFSAFF
cdr3_nt: TGTGCCAGCACTGACACGTTTTCAGCTTTCTTT

v_call: TRBV10-3
j_call: TRBJ2-7
d_call: TRBD1
cdr3_length: 14
clone_size: many
cdr3_aa: CAIAGQGRPYEQYF
cdr3_nt: TGTGCCATCGCAGGACAGGGGAGACCCTACGAGCAGTACTTC

v_call: TRBV4-1
j_call: TRBJ2-6
d_call: NA
cdr3_length: 16
clone_size: many
cdr3_aa: CASSQDSGTGANVLTF
cdr3_nt: TGCGCCAGCAGCCAAGACTCGGGAACTGGGGCCAACGTCCTGACTTTC